Sequencing of this T cell receptor beta chain was carried out in a study of blood T cell repertoires in COVID-19. Overall study: From T cells, B-cell-depleted T cells, or PBMCs came the material, which was cDNA or gDNA.

Germline CDR1 and CDR2: SGHRS and YFSETQ. V lost 3 bases, J lost 4 bases, and 3 bases stayed unmatched. The CDR3 is made up of 14 amino acids. Original analysis: Reference gene primer amplification gave estimated nucleated cell counts. The method was immunoSEQ multiplex PCR; TCRdb's version includes in-frame clones alone and lacks a portion of them. V and J calls and clone size are those listed in that table; D and trimming were worked out from the DNA. The data contain 150,000 to 200,000 clones, approximately 85% of them seen just once; the ten biggest clones take up roughly 9.2%. The receptor was derived from a woman of 80 years or more with acute or convalescent COVID-19. The chain combines TRBV5-1 with TRBJ2-2; 7 bases line up with TRBD1. The source material was peripheral blood. CDR3 amino acids: CASSSTGATGELFF. CDR3 DNA: TGCGCCAGCAGCTCAACAGGGGCCACCGGGGAGCTGTTTTTT.